The rows below give T cell receptor beta chains drawn from one sample of a study of T cells in Graves' hyperthyroidism and ophthalmopathy. TCRdb processed the multiplex PCR reads anew with MiXCR; each CDR3 protein has one entry. The data show 360,000 or so distinct CDR3 sequences, less than 20% seen once. The specimen was blood. Receptors originate from a woman aged 40 to 55 with Graves' ophthalmopathy. CDR3s include the opening cysteine and the closing phenylalanine or tryptophan. D genes are given only for firm matches. A clone size is listed for some rows: how often the clone was seen (once, few, many), or a class if it is expanded.

clone size	V gene	D gene	J gene	CDR3 DNA	CDR3 protein
many	TRBV6-5	TRBD1	TRBJ2-2	TGTGCCAGCAGTCCCGGAACAGGGGTAAACACCGGGGAGCTGTTTTTT	CASSPGTGVNTGELFF
many	TRBV7-3	NA	TRBJ2-7	TGTGCCAGCAGCCCACTTCCGACTCCAGCTCGCGAGCAGTACTTC	CASSPLPTPAREQYF
many	TRBV11-2	NA	TRBJ1-3	TGTGCCAGCAGCCGCCCCCACAGCGTCGTCTCTGGAAACACCATATATTTT	CASSRPHSVVSGNTIYF
NA	TRBV11-2	TRBD1	TRBJ1-2	TGTGCCAGCAGCGGGAGGACAGGTCTCGGAGACGGCCACACCTTC	CASSGRTGLGDGHTF
many	TRBV5-1	NA	TRBJ2-2	TGCGCCAGCACCCTGCTAGTGGCAGGAAAGAACACCGGGGAGCTGTTTTTT	CASTLLVAGKNTGELFF
many	TRBV19	TRBD2	TRBJ2-7	TGTGCCAGTAGAGGTACCGGGACTAGCTCCTACGAGCAGTACTTC	CASRGTGTSSYEQYF
many	TRBV20-1	NA	TRBJ1-1	TGCAGTGCGACCCGTAGCATGAACACTGAAGCTTTCTTT	CSATRSMNTEAFF
many	TRBV2	NA	TRBJ1-1	TGTGCCAGCAGTGAAGCGGCGCGGGGTTCGGGGAGGACTGAAGCTTTCTTT	CASSEAARGSGRTEAFF
many	TRBV27	NA	TRBJ2-5	TGTGCCAGCAGTTTATTCGGCCAGTCGGAGACCCAGTACTTC	CASSLFGQSETQYF
NA	TRBV12-3/TRBV12-4	NA	TRBJ1-1	TGTGCCAGCAGGCAAATACAGGGAGGTGAAGCTTTCTTT	CASRQIQGGEAFF
many	TRBV28	NA	TRBJ1-1	TGTGCCAGCAGTTTGATTTTTGGCCCGGACCACACTGAAGCTTTCTTT	CASSLIFGPDHTEAFF
many	TRBV18	NA	TRBJ2-7	TGTGCCAGCTCACCGGGGAAAGACGAGCAGTACTTC	CASSPGKDEQYF
many	TRBV2	TRBD1	TRBJ1-2	TGTGCCAGCAGTGCCCGGGACAGGGTTCATGGCTACACCTTC	CASSARDRVHGYTF
many	TRBV12-3/TRBV12-4	TRBD2	TRBJ2-7	TGTGCCAGCAGAACCCGGACTAGCGGAGACAATTCCCACGAGCAGTACTTC	CASRTRTSGDNSHEQYF
many	TRBV29-1	TRBD2	TRBJ2-7	TGCAGCGTTCGGACTAGCGAGACTTACGAGCAGTACTTC	CSVRTSETYEQYF
many	TRBV2	NA	TRBJ1-5	TGTGCCAGCAGTGGGGGGACGGGGAGCAATCAGCCCCAGCATTTT	CASSGGTGSNQPQHF
NA	TRBV7-6	NA	TRBJ2-7	TGTGCCAGCAGCTTATATCCAGCGGAGGCGGGAACCTACGAGCAGTACTTC	CASSLYPAEAGTYEQYF
NA	TRBV30	NA	TRBJ2-7	TGTGCCTGGAGTGTAGCACGAACCTACGAGCAGTACTTC	CAWSVARTYEQYF
few	TRBV3-1	TRBD2	TRBJ2-7	TGTGCCAGCAGCCACACCGGGACTAGCGGGAGAAGGTACGAGCAGTACTTC	CASSHTGTSGRRYEQYF
many	TRBV20-1	NA	TRBJ1-5	TGCAGTGCTAGCGGGGGGGCGGATAATCAGCCCCAGCATTTT	CSASGGADNQPQHF
many	TRBV29-1	NA	TRBJ1-1	TGCAGCGTTGTCGGCGGCCTGGCCATGAACACTGAAGCTTTCTTT	CSVVGGLAMNTEAFF
many	TRBV11-1	TRBD2	TRBJ2-2	TGTGCCAGCAGCTTTTGGCTAGCGGAGAACACCGGGGAGCTGTTTTTT	CASSFWLAENTGELFF
many	TRBV7-2	NA	TRBJ1-2	TGTGCCAGCAGCTTATCGGGGAGGACCTATGGCTACACCTTC	CASSLSGRTYGYTF
NA	TRBV12-3/TRBV12-4	TRBD1	TRBJ1-2	TGTGCCAGCAGCCGACAGGGTTCCGTCTATGGCTACACCTTC	CASSRQGSVYGYTF
many	TRBV27	NA	TRBJ2-7	TGTGCCAGCAGCTATAAAATACAGGGTTTATCCTACGAGCAGTACTTC	CASSYKIQGLSYEQYF
many	TRBV9	NA	TRBJ2-7	TGTGCCAGCAGCGTAGAGGGGGGGGATGGACCCTACGAGCAGTACTTC	CASSVEGGDGPYEQYF
many	TRBV20-1	NA	TRBJ2-7	TGCAGTGCTAGAGATCTACGTTTTTACGAGCAGTACTTC	CSARDLRFYEQYF
many	TRBV9	NA	TRBJ1-1	TGTGCCAGCACCATGTACCAGGGCACTGAAGCTTTCTTT	CASTMYQGTEAFF
many	TRBV28	NA	TRBJ1-1	TGTGCCACCCCATGCTGGGGGCGGGTGAACACTGAAGCTTTCTTT	CATPCWGRVNTEAFF
many	TRBV6-5	TRBD1	TRBJ1-1	TGTGCCAGCACCAGGGACAGCCGGGTGGGAGACACTGAAGCTTTCTTT	CASTRDSRVGDTEAFF
few	TRBV12-3/TRBV12-4	NA	TRBJ2-5	TGTGCCAGCAGTTATCGGCGAGAGGAGACCCAGTACTTC	CASSYRREETQYF
many	TRBV6-5	TRBD1	TRBJ1-2	TGTGCCAGCAGTTACTTCGACAGGGAGTCCTATGGCTACACCTTC	CASSYFDRESYGYTF
few	TRBV4-2	NA	TRBJ1-1	TGTGCCAGCAGCCAAGCGGGGGGGGGCGCGAGGACTGAAGCTTTCTTT	CASSQAGGGARTEAFF
many	TRBV29-1	NA	TRBJ1-1	TGCAGCGTTAGGAGCGGGAGGACTGAAGCTTTCTTT	CSVRSGRTEAFF
once	TRBV14	NA	TRBJ1-2	TGTGCCAGCAGCCAAGACCCAACCCCGGGTGATCCCCTCGGCGGAGGCTACACCTTC	CASSQDPTPGDPLGGGYTF
many	TRBV18	NA	TRBJ1-2	TGTGCCAGCTCACCAGAGTTTGGGTGGCAGAACTATGGCTACACCTTC	CASSPEFGWQNYGYTF
many	TRBV7-2	NA	TRBJ2-7	TGTGCCAGCAGCTCAGCTGCTTGGCAGGGCTCCTACGAGCAGTACTTC	CASSSAAWQGSYEQYF
many	TRBV28	TRBD2	TRBJ2-7	TGTGCCAGCAGTTCTCCTAGCGGAAACTACGAGCAGTACTTC	CASSSPSGNYEQYF
NA	TRBV6-4	TRBD1	TRBJ1-6	TGTGCCAGCAGTGCCGCAGGGGGCCTCCACTTT	CASSAAGGLHF
NA	TRBV20-1	NA	TRBJ2-7	TGCAGTGCTAGGTGGGGGCTAGACGAGCAGTACTTC	CSARWGLDEQYF
many	TRBV12-3/TRBV12-4	NA	TRBJ2-5	TGTGCCAGCAGTTCGGGCAGGTCGACCCTAGAGACCCAGTACTTC	CASSSGRSTLETQYF
many	TRBV20-1	TRBD1	TRBJ1-5	TGCAGTGCTAGACCGAGGGGGCGAAAGAATAATCAGCCCCAGCATTTT	CSARPRGRKNNQPQHF